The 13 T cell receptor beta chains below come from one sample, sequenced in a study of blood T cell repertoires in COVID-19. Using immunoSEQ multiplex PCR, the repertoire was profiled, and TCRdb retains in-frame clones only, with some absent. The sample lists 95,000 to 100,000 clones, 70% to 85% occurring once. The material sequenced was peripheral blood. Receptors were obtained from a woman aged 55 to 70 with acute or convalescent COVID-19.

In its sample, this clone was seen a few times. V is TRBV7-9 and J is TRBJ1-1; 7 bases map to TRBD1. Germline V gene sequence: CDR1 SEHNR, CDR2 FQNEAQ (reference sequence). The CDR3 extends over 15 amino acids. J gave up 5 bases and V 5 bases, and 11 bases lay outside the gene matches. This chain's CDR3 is CASSLRQGSWTEAFF. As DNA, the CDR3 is TGTGCCAGCAGCCTTCGACAGGGAAGTTGGACTGAAGCTTTCTTT.

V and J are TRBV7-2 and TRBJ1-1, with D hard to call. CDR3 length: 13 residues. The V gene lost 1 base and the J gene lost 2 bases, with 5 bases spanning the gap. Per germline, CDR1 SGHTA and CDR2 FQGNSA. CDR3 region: CASSLGSNTEAFF. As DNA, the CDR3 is TGTGCCAGCAGCTTAGGCAGTAACACTGAAGCTTTCTTT.

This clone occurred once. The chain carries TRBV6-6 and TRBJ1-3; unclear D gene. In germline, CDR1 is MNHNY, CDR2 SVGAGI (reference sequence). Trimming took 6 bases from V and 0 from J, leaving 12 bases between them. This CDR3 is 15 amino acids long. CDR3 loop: CASSGGPSSGNTIYF. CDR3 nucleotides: TGTGCCAGCAGCGGCGGCCCTAGCTCTGGAAACACCATATATTTT.

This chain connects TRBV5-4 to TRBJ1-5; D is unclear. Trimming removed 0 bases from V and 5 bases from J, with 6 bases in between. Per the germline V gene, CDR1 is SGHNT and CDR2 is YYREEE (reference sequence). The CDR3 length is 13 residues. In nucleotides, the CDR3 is TGTGCCAGCAGCTTGGGTCGGGATCAGCCCCAGCATTTT. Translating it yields CASSLGRDQPQHF.

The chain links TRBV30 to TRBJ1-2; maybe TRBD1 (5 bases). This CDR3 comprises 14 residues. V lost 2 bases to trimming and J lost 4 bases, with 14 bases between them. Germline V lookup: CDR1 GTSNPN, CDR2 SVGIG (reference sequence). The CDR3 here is CAWSLSGSGYGYTF. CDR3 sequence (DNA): TGTGCCTGGAGTCTCTCAGGGTCGGGCTATGGCTACACCTTC.

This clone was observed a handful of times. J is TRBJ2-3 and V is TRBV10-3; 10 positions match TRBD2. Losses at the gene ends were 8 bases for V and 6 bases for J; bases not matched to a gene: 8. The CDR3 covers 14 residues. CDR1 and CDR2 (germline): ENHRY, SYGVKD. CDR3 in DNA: TGTGCCATCCAAACGGGACTAGCGTTGGATACGCAGTATTTT. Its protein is CAIQTGLALDTQYF.

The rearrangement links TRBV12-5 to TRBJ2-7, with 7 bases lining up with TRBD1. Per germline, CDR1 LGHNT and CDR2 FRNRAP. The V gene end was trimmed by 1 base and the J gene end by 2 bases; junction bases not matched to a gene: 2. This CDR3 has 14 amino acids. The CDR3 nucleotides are TGTGCTAGTGGTTTGGACAGGGGACCCTACGAGCAGTACTTC. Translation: CASGLDRGPYEQYF. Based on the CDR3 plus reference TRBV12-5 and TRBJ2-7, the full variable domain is DARVTQTPRHKVTEMGQEVTMRCQPILGHNTVFWYRQTMMQGLELLAYFRNRAPLDDSGMPKDRFSAEMPDATLATLKIQPSEPRDSAVYFCASGLDRGPYEQYFGPGTRLTVT.

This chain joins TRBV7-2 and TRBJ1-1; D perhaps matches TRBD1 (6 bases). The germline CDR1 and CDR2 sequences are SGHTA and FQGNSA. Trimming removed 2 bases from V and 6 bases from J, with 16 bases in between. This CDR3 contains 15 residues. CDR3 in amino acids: CASSLPDRSRAEAFF. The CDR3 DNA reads TGTGCCAGCAGCTTACCTGACAGGAGTCGAGCTGAAGCTTTCTTT.

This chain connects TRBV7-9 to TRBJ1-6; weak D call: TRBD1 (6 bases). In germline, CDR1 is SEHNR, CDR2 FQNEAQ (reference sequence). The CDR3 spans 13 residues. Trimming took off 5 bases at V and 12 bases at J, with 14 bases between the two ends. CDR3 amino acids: CASSQDRFVPLHF. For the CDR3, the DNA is TGTGCCAGCAGCCAAGACAGGTTCGTACCCCTCCACTTT.

CDR3 in DNA: TGTGCCAGCAGCCAAGATGGAGCGGGGGATGCTCTAGCCAAAAACATTCAGTACTTC. This sequence encodes CASSQDGAGDALAKNIQYF. The J gene is TRBJ2-4, the V gene TRBV4-2; 8 bases align to TRBD2. Losses at the gene ends were 0 bases for V and 0 bases for J; bases not matched to a gene: 10. Per the germline V gene, CDR1 is LGHNA and CDR2 is YNFKEQ. CDR3 length: 19 amino acids.

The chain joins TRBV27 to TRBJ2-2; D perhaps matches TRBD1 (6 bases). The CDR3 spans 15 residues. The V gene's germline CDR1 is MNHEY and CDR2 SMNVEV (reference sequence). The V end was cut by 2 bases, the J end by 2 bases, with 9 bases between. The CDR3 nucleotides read TGTGCCAGCAGTTTACTGGGGGCTAACACCGGGGAGCTGTTTTTT. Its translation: CASSLLGANTGELFF.

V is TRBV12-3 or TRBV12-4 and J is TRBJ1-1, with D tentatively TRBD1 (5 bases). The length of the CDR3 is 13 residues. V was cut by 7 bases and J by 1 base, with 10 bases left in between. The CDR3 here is CASTWGENTEAFF. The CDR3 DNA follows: TGTGCCAGCACCTGGGGGGAGAACACTGAAGCTTTCTTT.

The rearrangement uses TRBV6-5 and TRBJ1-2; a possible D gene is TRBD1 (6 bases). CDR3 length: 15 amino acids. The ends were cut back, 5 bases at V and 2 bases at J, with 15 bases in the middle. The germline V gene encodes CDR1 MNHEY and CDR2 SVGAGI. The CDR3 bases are TGTGCCAGCAGTCCATACCTACAGGGCAACTATGGCTACACCTTC. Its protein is CASSPYLQGNYGYTF.